These 4 T cell receptor beta chains were sequenced from one sample in a study of T cells in Graves' hyperthyroidism and ophthalmopathy. RNA transcripts were the template for amplifying TCR beta CDR3 regions. TCR CDR3 regions were first amplified by RT-PCR with HTBI primers. TCRdb re-called the multiplex PCR reads through MiXCR, storing one row per CDR3 protein. The data show under 350,000 distinct CDR3 sequences, about 18% seen once. The sequenced sample was blood. The receptors stem from a woman aged 60-75 years with Graves' ophthalmopathy.

In the case of this clonotype: This clone may be a read error of a much larger clone one base away. The V gene is TRBV3-1, the J gene TRBJ1-2; tentative D call: TRBD1 (5 bases). Germline CDR1 is LGHDT and CDR2 is YNNKEL (reference sequence). The CDR3 consists of 15 residues. The CDR3 DNA reads TGTGCCAGCGGCCACCGGGGCATACTTAACTATGGCTACACCTTC. Translation: CASGHRGILNYGYTF. The whole variable domain, filled in from reference TRBV3-1 and TRBJ1-2, reads DTAVSQTPKYLVTQMGNDKSIKCEQNLGHDTMYWYKQDSKKFLKIMFSYNNKELIINETVPNRFSPKSPDKAHLNLHINSLELGDSAVYFCASGHRGILNYGYTFGSGTRLTVV.

This chain uses TRBV20-1 with TRBJ1-1; D call uncertain. V gave up 3 bases and J gave up 1 base, with 9 bases separating them. The CDR3 extends over 13 amino acids. Germline assignment: CDR1 DFQATT and CDR2 SNEGSKA (reference sequence). The CDR3 sequence is CSASYMGNTEAFF. The CDR3 region has the DNA TGCAGTGCTAGTTATATGGGGAACACTGAAGCTTTCTTT.

This clonotype came up a few times. This chain joins TRBV4-3 and TRBJ2-1; D is unclear. Germline CDR1 LGHNA, CDR2 YSLEER. The CDR3 runs 14 residues. V was trimmed by 1 base and J by 4 bases, leaving 8 bases between them. CDR3 loop: CASSQGTNYNEQFF. CDR3 nucleotide sequence: TGCGCCAGCAGCCAAGGTACCAATTACAATGAGCAGTTCTTC.

This clonotype was detected only a few times. The V and J genes are TRBV20-1 and TRBJ2-7; 7 nucleotides match TRBD1. The CDR3 extends over 13 amino acids. Germline V lookup: CDR1 DFQATT, CDR2 SNEGSKA (reference sequence). The CDR3 nucleotides are TGCAGCCACATACCAGGGGGATACGACGAGCAGTACTTC. Amino acid sequence: CSHIPGGYDEQYF.